This T cell receptor beta chain was recovered during a study of blood T cell dynamics during melanoma immunotherapy. Time point: pre-treatment baseline. Prior systemic cancer therapy, immunosuppressant use and other active malignancies excluded patients. Study conclusions and caveats: Immune-effector CD8+ cells best matched cell-free DNA CDR3 sequences and were most clonal. The study could not tell melanoma-specific clones from general immune activation.

All DNA from each sorted CD8+ subset was loaded. Repertoires were generated with immunoSEQ multiplex PCR, while TCRdb's copy carries only in-frame clones and drops some. The sample records several thousand clones, nearly 98% being singletons. Regarding this clone: Its target is not known.

The source material was effector memory CD8+ T cells from blood, sampled from a patient treated with checkpoint blockade. The TCR sequence derives from a human donor with melanoma.

Written as DNA, the CDR3 is TGTGCCAGCAGTGCCTATGAGGAGGGTTGGGACTACAATGAGCAGTTCTTC. This codes for CASSAYEEGWDYNEQFF. The chain carries TRBV27 and TRBJ2-1; tentative D call: TRBD2 (6 bases). V was shortened by 5 bases and J by 3 bases, with 20 bases between the two germline ends. The CDR3 sequence is 17 residues long. The germline CDR1 and CDR2 sequences are MNHEY and SMNVEV (reference sequence).